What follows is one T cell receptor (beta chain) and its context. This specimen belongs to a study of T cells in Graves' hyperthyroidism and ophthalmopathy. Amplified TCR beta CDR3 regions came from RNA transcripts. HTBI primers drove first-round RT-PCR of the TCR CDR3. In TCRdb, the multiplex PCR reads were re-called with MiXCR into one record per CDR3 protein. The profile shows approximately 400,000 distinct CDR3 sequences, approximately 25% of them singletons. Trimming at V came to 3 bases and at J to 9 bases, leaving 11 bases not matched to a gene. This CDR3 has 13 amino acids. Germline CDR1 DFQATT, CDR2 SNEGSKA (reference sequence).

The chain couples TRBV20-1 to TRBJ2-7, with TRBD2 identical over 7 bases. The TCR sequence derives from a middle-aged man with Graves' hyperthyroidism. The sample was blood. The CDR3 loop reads CSASSGLSTMQYF. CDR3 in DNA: TGCAGTGCTAGTTCGGGACTATCTACGATGCAGTACTTC.